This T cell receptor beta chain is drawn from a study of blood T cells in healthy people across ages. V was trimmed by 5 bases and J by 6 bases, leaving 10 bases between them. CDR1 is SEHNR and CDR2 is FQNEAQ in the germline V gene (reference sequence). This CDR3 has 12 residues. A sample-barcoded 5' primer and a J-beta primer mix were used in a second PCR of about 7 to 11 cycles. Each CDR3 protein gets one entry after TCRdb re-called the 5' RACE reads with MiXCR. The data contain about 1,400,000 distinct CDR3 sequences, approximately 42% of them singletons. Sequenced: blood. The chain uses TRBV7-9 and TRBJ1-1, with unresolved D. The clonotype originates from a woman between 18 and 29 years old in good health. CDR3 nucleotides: TGTGCCAGCAGCCCCCCTCTGGCTGAAGCTTTCTTT. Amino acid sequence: CASSPPLAEAFF.